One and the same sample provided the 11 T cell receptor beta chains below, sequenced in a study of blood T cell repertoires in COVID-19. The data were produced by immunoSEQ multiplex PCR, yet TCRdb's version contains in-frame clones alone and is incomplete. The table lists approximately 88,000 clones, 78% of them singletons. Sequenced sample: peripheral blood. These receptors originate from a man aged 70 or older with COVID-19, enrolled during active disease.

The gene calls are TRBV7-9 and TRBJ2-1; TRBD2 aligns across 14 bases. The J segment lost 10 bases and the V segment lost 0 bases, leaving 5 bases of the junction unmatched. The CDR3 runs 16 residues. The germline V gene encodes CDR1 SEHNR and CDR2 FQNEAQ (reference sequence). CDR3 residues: CASSLARLAGGGEQFF. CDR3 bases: TGTGCCAGCAGCTTAGCCAGACTAGCGGGAGGGGGAGAGCAGTTCTTC.

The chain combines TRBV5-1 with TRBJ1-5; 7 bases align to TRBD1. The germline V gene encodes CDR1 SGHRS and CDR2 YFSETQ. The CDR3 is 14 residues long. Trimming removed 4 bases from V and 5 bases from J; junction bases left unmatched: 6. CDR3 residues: CASSTGQSDQPQHF. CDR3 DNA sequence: TGCGCCAGCAGCACGGGACAGTCAGATCAGCCCCAGCATTTT.

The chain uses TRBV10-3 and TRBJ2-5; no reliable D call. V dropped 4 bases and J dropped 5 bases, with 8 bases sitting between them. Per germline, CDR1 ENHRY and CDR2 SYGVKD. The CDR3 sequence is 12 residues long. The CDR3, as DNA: TGTGCCATCAGTGGATCTGAGGAGACCCAGTACTTC. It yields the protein CAISGSEETQYF.

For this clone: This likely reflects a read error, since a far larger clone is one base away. The CDR3 DNA reads TGCGCCCGCAGCCGCGGGGGGATCGGCAATCAGCCCCAGCATTTT. Its protein product is CARSRGGIGNQPQHF. This chain uses TRBV4-3 with TRBJ1-5; the D gene is possibly TRBD1 (5 bases). This CDR3 has 15 residues. From germline, CDR1 is LGHNA and CDR2 YSLEER.

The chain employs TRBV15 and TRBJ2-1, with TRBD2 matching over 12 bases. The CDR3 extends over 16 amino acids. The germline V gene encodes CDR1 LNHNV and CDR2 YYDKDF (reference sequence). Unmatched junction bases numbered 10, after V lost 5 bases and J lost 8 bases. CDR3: CATSERLAGGFDEQFF. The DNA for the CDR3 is TGTGCCACCAGCGAGCGGCTAGCGGGGGGGTTTGATGAGCAGTTCTTC.

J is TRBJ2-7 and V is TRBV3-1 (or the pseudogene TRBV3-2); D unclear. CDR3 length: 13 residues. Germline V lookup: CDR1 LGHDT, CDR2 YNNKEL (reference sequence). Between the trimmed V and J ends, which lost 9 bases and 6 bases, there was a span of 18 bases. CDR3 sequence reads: CASSAKQLGEQYF. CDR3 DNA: TGTGCCAGTTCTGCCAAGCAACTCGGCGAGCAGTACTTC.

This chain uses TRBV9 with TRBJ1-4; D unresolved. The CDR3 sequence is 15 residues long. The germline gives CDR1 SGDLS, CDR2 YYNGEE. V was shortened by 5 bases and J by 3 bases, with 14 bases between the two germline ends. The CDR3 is CASRPSAGPNEKLFF. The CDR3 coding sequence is TGTGCCAGCAGGCCCTCGGCAGGTCCTAATGAAAAACTGTTTTTT. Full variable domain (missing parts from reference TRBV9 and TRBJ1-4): DSGVTQTPKHLITATGQRVTLRCSPRSGDLSVYWYQQSLDQGLQFLIQYYNGEERAKGNILERFSAQQFPDLHSELNLSSLELGDSALYFCASRPSAGPNEKLFFGSGTQLSVL.

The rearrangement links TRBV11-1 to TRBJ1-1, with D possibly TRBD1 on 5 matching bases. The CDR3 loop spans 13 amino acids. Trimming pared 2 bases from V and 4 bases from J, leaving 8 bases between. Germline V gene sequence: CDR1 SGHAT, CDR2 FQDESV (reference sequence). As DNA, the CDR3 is TGTGCCAGCAGCTTATTGGGGGGCACTGAAGCTTTCTTT. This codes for CASSLLGGTEAFF.

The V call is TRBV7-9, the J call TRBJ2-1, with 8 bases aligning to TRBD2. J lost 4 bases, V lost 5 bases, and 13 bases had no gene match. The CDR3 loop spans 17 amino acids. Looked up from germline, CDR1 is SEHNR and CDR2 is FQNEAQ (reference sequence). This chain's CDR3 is CASSPPPRSGSYNEQFF. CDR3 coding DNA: TGTGCCAGCAGCCCACCCCCAAGGAGCGGGAGTTACAATGAGCAGTTCTTC.

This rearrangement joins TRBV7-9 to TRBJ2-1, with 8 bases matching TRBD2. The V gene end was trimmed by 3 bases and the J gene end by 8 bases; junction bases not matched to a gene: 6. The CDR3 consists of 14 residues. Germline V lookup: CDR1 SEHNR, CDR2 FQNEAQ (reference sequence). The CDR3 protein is CASSLAGGSDEQFF. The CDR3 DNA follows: TGTGCCAGCAGCTTGGCGGGAGGATCCGATGAGCAGTTCTTC.

The CDR3 region is CASSTGTSGLTDTQYF. The CDR3 nucleotides are TGTGCCAGCAGCACCGGGACTAGCGGGCTCACAGATACGCAGTATTTT. This chain links TRBV5-6 with TRBJ2-3; 12 bases map to TRBD2. CDR3 size: 16 residues. With 4 bases clipped from V and 2 bases from J, the junction kept 5 bases outside the gene matches. In germline, CDR1 is SGHDT, CDR2 YYEEEE. Full variable domain (missing parts from reference TRBV5-6 and TRBJ2-3): DAGVTQSPTHLIKTRGQQVTLRCSPKSGHDTVSWYQQALGQGPQFIFQYYEEEERQRGNFPDRFSGHQFPNYSSELNVNALLLGDSALYLCASSTGTSGLTDTQYFGPGTRLTVL.